This entry lists 12 T cell receptor beta chains sequenced from one sample in a study of T cells in localized non-small cell lung cancer. Produced via immunoSEQ multiplex PCR; TCRdb's table is partial and in-frame only. Of 3,500 to 4,500 clones listed, 33% were seen once; the top ten hold around 7.5%. The source was normal lung tissue next to the tumor, collected before any cancer treatment. The receptors stem from a woman aged 35-70 years with stage I lung adenocarcinoma.

This clone was detected only a few times. This chain connects TRBV28 to TRBJ1-2; TRBD1 matches at 7 bases. The germline V gene has CDR1 MDHEN and CDR2 SYDVKM. CDR3 length equals 13 residues. V dropped 2 bases and J dropped 8; count of bases not matched to a gene: 5. Written as DNA, the CDR3 is TGTGCCAGCAGTTTACGAGGGGGCGTCGGCTACACCTTC. This gives the protein CASSLRGGVGYTF.

The V and J genes are TRBV28 and TRBJ1-1; no clear D gene. Trimming left V 3 bases short and J 1 base short, with 3 bases between. The CDR3 sequence is 12 residues long. CDR1 is MDHEN and CDR2 is SYDVKM in the germline V gene. The CDR3 here is CASSFQNTEAFF. Here the CDR3 DNA reads TGTGCCAGCAGTTTTCAGAACACTGAAGCTTTCTTT. Using reference TRBV28 and TRBJ1-1 for the parts outside the CDR3, the full variable domain is DVKVTQSSRYLVKRTGEKVFLECVQDMDHENMFWYRQDPGLGLRLIYFSYDVKMKEKGDIPEGYSVSREKKERFSLILESASTNQTSMYLCASSFQNTEAFFGQGTRLTVV.

The rearrangement links TRBV9 to TRBJ1-1, with TRBD1 identical over 8 bases. V shed 4 bases and J 4 bases; nucleotides not matched to a gene: 6. The germline V gene has CDR1 SGDLS and CDR2 YYNGEE. The CDR3 consists of 14 residues. CDR3 in DNA: TGTGCCAGCAGCACCGGACAGGGCCGCACTGAAGCTTTCTTT. Translation: CASSTGQGRTEAFF.

V usage is TRBV19 and J usage is TRBJ1-3; weak D call: TRBD1 (5 bases). This CDR3 spans 17 amino acids. V lost 5 bases and J 2 bases, leaving 19 bases between the germline ends. Germline CDR1 reads LNHDA; CDR2 reads SQIVND (reference sequence). The CDR3 DNA reads as TGTGCCAGTAGTCCCGGGGCCTTCGCCTCCACTGGAAACACCATATATTTT. Protein sequence: CASSPGAFASTGNTIYF. The complete variable domain, with remaining parts taken from reference TRBV19 and TRBJ1-3, reads DGGITQSPKYLFRKEGQNVTLSCEQNLNHDAMYWYRQDPGQGLRLIYYSQIVNDFQKGDIAEGYSVSREKKESFPLTVTSAQKNPTAFYLCASSPGAFASTGNTIYFGEGSWLTVV.

This clone has only a few counts. The CDR3 DNA is TGTGCCAGCAGCCCACGGGGACGGAAAGAGACCCAGTACTTC. This encodes CASSPRGRKETQYF. The chain uses TRBV7-7 and TRBJ2-5, with D possibly called TRBD1 or TRBD2 (5 bases each). V was cut by 5 bases and J by 3 bases, with 13 bases left in between. Germline CDR1 SSHAT, CDR2 FNYEAQ (reference sequence). The CDR3 totals 14 residues.

The V call is TRBV9, the J call TRBJ2-7, with 12 bases identical to TRBD1. V lost 2 bases, J lost 2 bases, and 2 bases stayed unmatched. Germline loops: CDR1 SGDLS, CDR2 YYNGEE. This CDR3 is 15 amino acids long. Here the CDR3 DNA reads TGTGCCAGCAGCGTGGGACAGGGGGCCGCCTACGAGCAGTACTTC. Protein product: CASSVGQGAAYEQYF.

The chain's CDR3 is CSVEDDQTQLDYGYTF. CDR3 sequence (DNA): TGCAGCGTTGAAGATGACCAGACCCAGCTTGACTATGGCTACACCTTC. J is TRBJ1-2 and V is TRBV29-1; D unresolved. Trimming shortened V by 0 bases and J by 3 bases, and 17 bases separated the two germline ends. The CDR3 has 16 amino acids. Looked up from germline, CDR1 is SQVTM and CDR2 is ANQGSEA.

The J gene is TRBJ1-1, the V gene TRBV30; D ambiguous. From germline, CDR1 is GTSNPN and CDR2 SVGIG (reference sequence). There are 12 residues in the CDR3. Trimming stripped 5 bases from V and 3 bases from J, with 10 bases between. Here the CDR3 reads CAWAPRDTEAFF. The CDR3 DNA follows: TGTGCCTGGGCACCTCGGGACACTGAAGCTTTCTTT.

This chain connects TRBV19 to TRBJ2-6, with 8 bases matching TRBD1. The germline CDR1 and CDR2 sequences are LNHDA and SQIVND (reference sequence). The CDR3 is 16 amino acids. J lost 9 bases, V lost 7 bases, and 14 bases had no gene match. As DNA, the CDR3 is TGTGCCAGTATCCCGGGACAGGCCGCTCGAGGCAACGTCCTGACTTTC. Residues: CASIPGQAARGNVLTF.

This chain links TRBV19 with TRBJ1-1; tentative D call: TRBD1 (5 bases). Trimming took 10 bases from V and 0 from J, leaving 12 bases between them. This CDR3 has 13 residues. CDR1 is LNHDA and CDR2 is SQIVND in the germline V gene (reference sequence). This chain's CDR3 is CATSGQLNTEAFF. In DNA form, the CDR3 reads TGTGCCACCTCAGGACAATTGAACACTGAAGCTTTCTTT.

This clone has just a few counts. The rearrangement links TRBV7-2 to TRBJ2-7; D gene uncertain. V shed 7 bases and J shed 3 bases, with 13 bases lying between them. The CDR3 length is 13 residues. From germline, CDR1 is SGHTA and CDR2 FQGNSA. CDR3 bases: TGTGCCAGCACGCCGGGTCCCAACTACGAGCAGTACTTC. Translating gives CASTPGPNYEQYF.

The chain has TRBV11-3 and TRBJ1-2, with 9 bases matching TRBD1. Germline lookup yields CDR1 SGHNT and CDR2 YENEEA. This CDR3 contains 17 residues. The ends lost 4 bases at V and 4 bases at J; junction bases unmatched: 13. CDR3 DNA sequence: TGTGCCAGCAGCTCCAGCTCCTCCGGGACAGGGCGCTATGGCTACACCTTC. It encodes CASSSSSSGTGRYGYTF.